The 18 T cell receptor beta chains below were found in one sample sequenced in a study of cytomegalovirus exposure and HLA in healthy donors. The PCR was carried out with 60 Vbeta primers and 13 Jbeta primers. Generated by immunoSEQ multiplex PCR, the TCRdb table keeps only in-frame clones and is missing some. The sample has around 130,000 clones, over 70% seen once; the top ten hold 1.5%. Sequences were obtained from PBMCs. These TCRs come from a woman younger than 35 in good health and CMV-seronegative.

The CDR3 here is CASSQVAPSGQQETQYF. In DNA, the CDR3 is TGCGCCAGCAGCCAAGTAGCGCCCTCTGGCCAGCAAGAGACCCAGTACTTC. This chain links TRBV4-1 with TRBJ2-5; D may be TRBD2 (5 bases). Trimming took off 1 base at V and 2 bases at J, with 17 bases between the two ends. This CDR3 spans 17 amino acids. Germline-derived CDR1 and CDR2 are MGHRA and YSYEKL.

The chain carries TRBV9 and TRBJ2-1; D remains unclear. V was trimmed by 0 bases and J by 9 bases, leaving 16 bases between them. CDR3 length equals 15 residues. Germline loops: CDR1 SGDLS, CDR2 YYNGEE. The CDR3 DNA reads TGTGCCAGCAGCGTAGCTTGGTCGAGAGGCGGTGAGCAGTTCTTC. Its translation is CASSVAWSRGGEQFF.

V and J are TRBV27 and TRBJ2-7, with 14 bases lining up with TRBD2. CDR1 is MNHEY, CDR2 SMNVEV, per germline (reference sequence). The CDR3 covers 14 residues. Trimming removed 5 bases from V and 6 bases from J; junction bases left unmatched: 3. The CDR3 loop is CASSPGLAGVEQYF. The CDR3 nucleotides are TGTGCCAGCAGTCCGGGACTAGCGGGAGTCGAGCAGTACTTC.

The chain couples TRBV19 to TRBJ1-5; 7 bases line up with TRBD1. Trimming at V came to 5 bases and at J to 5 bases, leaving 9 bases not matched to a gene. The CDR3 consists of 15 residues. Germline values: CDR1 LNHDA, CDR2 SQIVND (reference sequence). This chain's CDR3 is CASSSPGTADQPQHF. The CDR3 nucleotides read TGTGCCAGTAGTTCACCCGGGACAGCCGATCAGCCCCAGCATTTT.

V and J are TRBV6-5 and TRBJ2-1; D is undetermined. This CDR3 contains 14 residues. Trimming shortened V by 0 bases and J by 6 bases, and 9 bases separated the two germline ends. In germline, CDR1 is MNHEY, CDR2 SVGAGI. CDR3 in amino acids: CASSYSPELNEQFF. CDR3 in DNA: TGTGCCAGCAGTTACTCCCCCGAACTCAATGAGCAGTTCTTC.

The chain joins TRBV29-1 to TRBJ2-5; 11 bases line up with TRBD1. Germline trimming cut 4 bases from V and 5 bases from J; bases unmatched to any gene: 6. The CDR3 is 14 amino acids. CDR1 is SQVTM, CDR2 ANQGSEA, per germline. CDR3 bases: TGCAGCGTTGCTACGGACAGGGGGCGGGAGACCCAGTACTTC. Translated: CSVATDRGRETQYF.

The rearrangement links TRBV7-8 to TRBJ2-7; D is unclear. Germline CDR1 and CDR2: SGHVS and FQNEAQ. The CDR3 totals 13 residues. The ends were cut back, 3 bases at V and 0 bases at J, with 6 bases in the middle. The CDR3 reads CASSFASSYEQYF. The DNA for the CDR3 is TGTGCCAGCAGCTTCGCCAGCTCCTACGAGCAGTACTTC.

V gene TRBV11-2 combines with J gene TRBJ2-7, with D maybe TRBD2 (5 bases). This CDR3 is 15 amino acids long. The ends were cut back, 3 bases at V and 3 bases at J, with 15 bases in the middle. Germline V gives CDR1 SGHAT, CDR2 FQNNGV. CDR3 DNA sequence: TGTGCCAGCAGCTTCAACGATGGACTCCTCTACGAGCAGTACTTC. It yields the protein CASSFNDGLLYEQYF.

This chain joins TRBV7-2 and TRBJ1-1; D unclear. The CDR3 spans 17 residues. The V end lost 4 bases, the J end lost 0 bases, and 18 bases lay between the germline ends. Germline lookup yields CDR1 SGHTA and CDR2 FQGNSA. CDR3 protein: CASSWQRPSALNTEAFF. In DNA form, the CDR3 reads TGTGCCAGCAGCTGGCAGCGCCCCTCTGCTCTGAACACTGAAGCTTTCTTT.

V usage is TRBV5-1 and J usage is TRBJ1-1; tentative D call: TRBD1 (6 bases). The V end was cut by 3 bases, the J end by 8 bases, with 14 bases between. The germline CDR1 and CDR2 sequences are SGHRS and YFSETQ. The CDR3 totals 13 residues. The CDR3 is CASSSQLGQEAFF. CDR3 nucleotide sequence: TGCGCCAGCAGCTCCCAACTTGGACAGGAAGCTTTCTTT.

Only one count was recorded for this clone. V gene TRBV12-5 combines with J gene TRBJ2-3; TRBD2 aligns across 12 bases. The CDR3 extends over 16 amino acids. Trimming cost V 5 bases and J 4 bases; bases outside gene matches: 7. Germline V gene data show CDR1 as LGHNT and CDR2 as FRNRAP. The CDR3: CASGRTSGNPPDTQYF. CDR3 nucleotides: TGTGCTAGTGGTCGGACTAGCGGGAATCCTCCAGATACGCAGTATTTT.

The rearrangement joins TRBV10-2 to TRBJ2-3; 8 nucleotides match TRBD2. Germline CDR1 WSHSY, CDR2 SAAADI. J gave up 4 bases and V 6 bases, and 3 bases lay outside the gene matches. CDR3 length: 13 amino acids. The CDR3 loop is CASRGLESDTQYF. The CDR3 DNA reads TGCGCCAGCAGGGGACTAGAGTCAGATACGCAGTATTTT.

This clone was observed once. The chain couples TRBV7-8 to TRBJ1-4, with D hard to call. Germline CDR1 reads SGHVS; CDR2 reads FQNEAQ. CDR3 length: 15 amino acids. V lost 6 bases, J lost 0 bases, and 11 bases lay in between. CDR3: CASSLGATTNEKLFF. The CDR3 coding sequence is TGTGCCAGCAGTCTCGGAGCAACAACTAATGAAAAACTGTTTTTT.

There are a few counts of this clone. CDR3 sequence: CASSFLAGDNEQFF. CDR3 DNA sequence: TGCGCCAGCAGCTTCCTAGCGGGAGACAATGAGCAGTTCTTC. The J gene is TRBJ2-1, the V gene TRBV5-1, with 10 bases matching TRBD2. With 2 bases clipped from V and 5 bases from J, the junction kept 1 base outside the gene matches. Germline CDR1 SGHRS, CDR2 YFSETQ. CDR3 length: 14 amino acids.

The chain uses TRBV7-2 and TRBJ1-3; D may be TRBD1 (6 bases). Trimming took off 5 bases at V and 1 base at J, with 9 bases between the two ends. The germline V gene has CDR1 SGHTA and CDR2 FQGNSA. This CDR3 spans 14 amino acids. The CDR3 DNA sequence: TGTGCCAGCAGCCCAGGGACATCTGGAAACACCATATATTTT. It encodes CASSPGTSGNTIYF.

The table lists this clone with a count of one. The V and J genes are TRBV27 and TRBJ2-2; D is unresolved. V was cut by 6 bases and J by 8 bases, with 10 bases left in between. The CDR3 is 12 amino acids. Germline V gene sequence: CDR1 MNHEY, CDR2 SMNVEV (reference sequence). CDR3 region: CASRTFEGELFF. The CDR3 nucleotides read TGTGCCAGCAGAACTTTTGAGGGGGAGCTGTTTTTT.

The chain employs TRBV6-1 and TRBJ2-3, with 7 bases lining up with TRBD2. CDR1 MNHNS and CDR2 SASEGT come from the germline V gene. This CDR3 is built from 15 residues. V lost 4 bases and J lost 0; bases outside the gene matches: 4. The CDR3 bases are TGTGCCAGCAGTGTTGATAGCGGGAGCACAGATACGCAGTATTTT. This sequence encodes CASSVDSGSTDTQYF.

The V call is TRBV6-5, the J call TRBJ1-4; the match to TRBD1 covers 10 bases. Germline-derived CDR1 and CDR2 are MNHEY and SVGAGI. Losses at the gene ends were 2 bases for V and 4 bases for J; bases not matched to a gene: 1. The CDR3 is 15 amino acids. In DNA form, the CDR3 reads TGTGCCAGCAGTTACGGGACAGGGGATAATGAAAAACTGTTTTTT. Its translation: CASSYGTGDNEKLFF.